Described below is a single T cell receptor (beta chain) sequence and its context. Its antigen is undetermined. The CDR3 is made up of 14 amino acids. Germline-derived CDR1 and CDR2 are WNHNN and SYGVQD (reference sequence). V was shortened by 2 bases and J by 5 bases, with 10 bases between the two germline ends. The data derive from a study of regulatory and conventional T cells in RAG deficiency. Findings and caveats of the study: Sorted Omenn CD25-high CD127-low cells may not be bona fide Tregs. Shannon entropy fell and Simpson indices rose in RAG-deficient patients. In Omenn syndrome, Treg and Tconv repertoires overlapped >85%.

Clones were read by immunoSEQ multiplex PCR, and TCRdb kept only the in-frame ones, dropping some. The sample carries around 29,000 clones, approximately 96% recorded once. The sorted conventional CD4+ T cells were CD25-low and CD127-high, with genomic DNA sequenced. The sample was also linked to a second study, of regulatory T cells. In that study: Amplification used 52 TRBV primers and 13 TRBJ primers. Patient repertoires had restricted TRB V-J pairs and skewed V and J usage, most in Tregs.

The chain uses TRBV10-1 and TRBJ1-5; D gene uncertain. Sequenced material: CD25- CD4+ T cells sorted from blood. The receptor comes from a human donor in good health. CDR3 protein: CASSEIGSYQPQHF. CDR3 DNA sequence: TGCGCCAGCAGTGAGATCGGGAGCTATCAGCCCCAGCATTTT.